The subject of this entry is one T cell receptor beta chain. This record comes from a study of blood T cell repertoires in COVID-19. Across the study: Specimens from acute and convalescent COVID-19 originated in the United States, Italy and Spain. T cells, B-cell-depleted T cells, or PBMCs supplied cDNA or gDNA.

The CDR3 extends over 18 amino acids. CDR1 and CDR2 (germline): KGHSH, LQKENI. The junction had 8 bases not matched to a gene; V was cut back by 3 bases and J by 0 bases. The assay was immunoSEQ multiplex PCR, and TCRdb's table has in-frame clones only and misses some. The table lists approximately 120,000 clones, 65% to 90% of them singletons. The receptor was isolated from a woman aged 80 or older with active or convalescent COVID-19. This sequence joins TRBV18 and TRBJ1-4; 9 bases are a match to TRBD1. Sequencing was carried out using peripheral blood. The CDR3: CASSPTRTGAATNEKLFF. The DNA of the CDR3 is TGTGCCAGCTCACCTACAAGGACAGGGGCTGCAACTAATGAAAAACTGTTTTTT. Full variable domain (remainder filled in from reference TRBV18 and TRBJ1-4): NAGVMQNPRHLVRRRGQEARLRCSPMKGHSHVYWYRQLPEEGLKFMVYLQKENIIDESGMPKERFSAEFPKEGPSILRIQQVVRGDSAAYFCASSPTRTGAATNEKLFFGSGTQLSVL.